This T cell receptor beta chain was captured by sequencing in a study of blood T cell repertoires in COVID-19. Between the trimmed V and J ends, which lost 4 bases and 3 bases, there was a span of 4 bases. The CDR3 sequence is 11 residues long. Profiling relied on immunoSEQ multiplex PCR, and the TCRdb table lists in-frame clones only, not all of them. Of roughly 300,000 clones in the sample, around 85% were seen once. This sequence originates from a human donor with COVID-19, enrolled during active disease. The donor label of this sample is uncertain. The rearrangement uses TRBV12-3 or TRBV12-4 and TRBJ2-7; D is unresolved. The sample consisted of peripheral blood. The CDR3 nucleotides are TGTGCCAGCAGTTCCAACTACGAGCAGTACTTC. Translating gives CASSSNYEQYF.